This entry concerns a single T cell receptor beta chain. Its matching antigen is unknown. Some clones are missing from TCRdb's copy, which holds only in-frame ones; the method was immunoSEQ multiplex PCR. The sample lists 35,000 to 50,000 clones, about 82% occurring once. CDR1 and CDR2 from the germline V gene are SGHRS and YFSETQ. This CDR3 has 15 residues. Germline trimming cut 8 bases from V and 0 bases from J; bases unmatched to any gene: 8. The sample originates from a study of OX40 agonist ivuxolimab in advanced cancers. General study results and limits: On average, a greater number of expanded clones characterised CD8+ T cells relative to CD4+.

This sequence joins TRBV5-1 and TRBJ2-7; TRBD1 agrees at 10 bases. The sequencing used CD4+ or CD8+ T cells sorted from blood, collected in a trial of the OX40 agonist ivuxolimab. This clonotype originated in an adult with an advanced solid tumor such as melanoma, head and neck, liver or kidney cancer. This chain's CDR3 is CASHWGQGTSYEQYF. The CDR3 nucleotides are TGCGCCAGTCATTGGGGACAGGGGACCTCCTACGAGCAGTACTTC.